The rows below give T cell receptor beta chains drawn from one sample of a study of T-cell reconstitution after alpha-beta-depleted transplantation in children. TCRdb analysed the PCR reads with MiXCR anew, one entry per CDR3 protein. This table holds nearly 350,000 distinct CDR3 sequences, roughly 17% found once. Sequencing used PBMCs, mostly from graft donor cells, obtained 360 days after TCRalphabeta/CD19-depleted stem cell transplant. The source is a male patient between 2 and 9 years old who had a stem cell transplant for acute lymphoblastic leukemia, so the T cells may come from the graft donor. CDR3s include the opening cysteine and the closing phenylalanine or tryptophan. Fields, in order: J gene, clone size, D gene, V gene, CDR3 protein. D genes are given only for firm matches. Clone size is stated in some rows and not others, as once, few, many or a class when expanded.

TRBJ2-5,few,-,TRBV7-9,CASSLYLETQYF
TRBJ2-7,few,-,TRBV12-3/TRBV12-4,CASSLAAASYEQYF
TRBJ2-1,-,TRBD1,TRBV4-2,CASSQAAGTGSYNEQFF
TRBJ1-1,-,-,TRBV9,CASSVEPNRGGQAFF
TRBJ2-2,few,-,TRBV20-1,CSARDLRADTGELFF
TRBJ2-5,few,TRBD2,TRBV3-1,CASSRTSGSRLVRETQYF
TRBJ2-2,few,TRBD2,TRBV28,CASSLGRGLAGAGELFF
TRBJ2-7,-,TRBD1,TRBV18,CASSSRDRRSYEQYF
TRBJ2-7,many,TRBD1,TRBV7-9,CASRSTGGDVNEQYF
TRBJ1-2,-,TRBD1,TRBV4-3,CASSQDRGQGGYGYTF
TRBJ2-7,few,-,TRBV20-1,CSARYGSVSYEQYF
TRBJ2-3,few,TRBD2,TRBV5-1,CASSLPSSGITDTQYF
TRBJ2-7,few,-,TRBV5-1,CASSPVGRSYEQYF
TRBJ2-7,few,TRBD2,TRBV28,CASSLSSGATKTYEQYF
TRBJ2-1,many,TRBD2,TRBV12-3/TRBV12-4,CASRGGLAGDNEQFF
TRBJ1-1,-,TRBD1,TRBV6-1,CASRWGTGNTEAFF
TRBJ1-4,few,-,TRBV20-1,CSPSATNEKLFF
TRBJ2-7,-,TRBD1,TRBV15,CATSTGQAYEQYF
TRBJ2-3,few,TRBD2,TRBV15,CATSRVLAGGSADTQYF
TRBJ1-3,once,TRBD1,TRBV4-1,CSSSRTGLGTIYF
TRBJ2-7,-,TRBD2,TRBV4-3,CASSQEVGLAIYEQYF
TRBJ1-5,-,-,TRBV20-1,CSASRSLSRQPQHF
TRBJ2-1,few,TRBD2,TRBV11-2,CASNPGLAVRSSYNEQFF
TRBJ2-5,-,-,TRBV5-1,CASNRGRGETQYF
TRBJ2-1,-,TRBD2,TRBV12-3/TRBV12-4,CASSLGTSGIPEQFF
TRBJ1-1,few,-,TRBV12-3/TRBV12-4,CASALGGNTEAFF
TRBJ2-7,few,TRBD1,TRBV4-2,CASSPLPIKGARIYEQYF
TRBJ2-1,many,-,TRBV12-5,CASGLVLKGSGTYNEQFF
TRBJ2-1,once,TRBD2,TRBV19,CASSGTSGSPKLEQFF
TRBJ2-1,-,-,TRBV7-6,CASSSNTNEQFF
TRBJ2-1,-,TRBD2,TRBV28,CASSESGTRNNEQFF
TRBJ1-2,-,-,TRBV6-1,CASIRSLGTVYGYTF
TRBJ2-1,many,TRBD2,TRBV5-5,CASSFRLAGVHEQFF
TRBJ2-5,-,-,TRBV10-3,CAIKGAEETQYF
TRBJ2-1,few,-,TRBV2,CASSGFYNEQFF
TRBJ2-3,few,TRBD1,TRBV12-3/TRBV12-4,CASSLGYDRTGVADTQYF
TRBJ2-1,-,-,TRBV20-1,CSAATQGRGYNEQFF
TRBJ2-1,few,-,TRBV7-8,CASSLETGGTEQFF
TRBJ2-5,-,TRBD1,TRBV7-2,CASSFPGQGSVTQYF
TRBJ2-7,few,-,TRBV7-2,CASSPRGAEQYF
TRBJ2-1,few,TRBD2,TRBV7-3,CASSFSPGLAVYNEQFF
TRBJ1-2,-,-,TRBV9,CASSVEGSSGYTF